These 18 T cell receptor beta chains share one sample of origin, sequenced in a study of blood T cells in healthy people across ages. The second PCR ran about 6 to 12 cycles with a sample-barcoded 5' primer and J-beta primers. TCRdb independently ran MiXCR on the 5' RACE reads; one entry per CDR3 protein. This sample has 800,000 to 950,000 distinct CDR3 sequences; about 28% occur once, and the top ten carry about 10%. These data also formed part of another study, on T cells of mothers and their children.

Sequencing input: blood. Receptors originate from a middle-aged woman in good health.

This clonotype was counted between two and nine times. The chain joins TRBV29-1 to TRBJ1-2; 10 nucleotides align to TRBD1. V was pared by 7 bases and J by 3 bases, with 5 bases of the junction left unmatched. CDR1 SQVTM and CDR2 ANQGSEA come from the germline V gene. This CDR3 has 13 residues. CDR3 in amino acids: CSAGTGVDYGYTF. CDR3 sequence (DNA): TGCAGCGCCGGGACAGGGGTTGACTATGGCTACACCTTC.

This clonotype was detected a few times. The CDR3 region is CASSEERGFLTGNQPQHF. CDR3 DNA: TGTGCCAGCAGTGAAGAAAGAGGATTTTTAACAGGGAATCAGCCCCAGCATTTT. The chain recombines TRBV6-1 with TRBJ1-5, with a weak D call TRBD1 (6 bases). CDR1 is MNHNS, CDR2 SASEGT, per germline. Trimming took off 1 base at V and 4 bases at J, with 20 bases between the two ends. The CDR3 length is 18 residues.

The J gene is TRBJ1-1, the V gene TRBV4-1; D gene uncertain. The CDR3 runs to 15 residues. The germline gives CDR1 MGHRA, CDR2 YSYEKL. V lost 4 bases and J 2 bases, leaving 14 bases between the germline ends. The chain's CDR3 is CASSLSPVSNTEAFF. The DNA for the CDR3 is TGCGCCAGCAGCCTCAGTCCCGTTTCTAACACTGAAGCTTTCTTT.

This clonotype occurred a few times. CDR3: CASSHDRAGKTDTQYF. The CDR3 region has the DNA TGTGCCAGCAGCCATGACAGGGCTGGGAAGACAGATACGCAGTATTTT. The rearrangement links TRBV7-2 to TRBJ2-3, with 7 bases fitting TRBD1. The CDR3 is made up of 16 amino acids. V lost 5 bases, J lost 3 bases, and 11 bases stayed unmatched. Germline V gene data show CDR1 as SGHTA and CDR2 as FQGNSA.

This sequence joins TRBV7-9 and TRBJ1-1, with 7 bases that match TRBD1. V shed 5 bases, J shed 5 bases, and the junction held 8 bases outside the gene matches. Germline loops: CDR1 SEHNR, CDR2 FQNEAQ (reference sequence). The CDR3 contains 14 residues. The CDR3 spells CASSHGQAFTEAFF. DNA of the CDR3: TGTGCCAGCAGCCACGGACAGGCCTTTACTGAAGCTTTCTTT.

About this clonotype: The junction differs from germline at one of its ends, possibly a read error. V gene TRBV12-3 or TRBV12-4 combines with J gene TRBJ2-2, with TRBD1 identical over 7 bases. The length of the CDR3 is 16 residues. This CDR3 is CASSFYPDRNTGEPFF. In DNA form, the CDR3 reads TGTGCCAGCAGTTTTTACCCGGACAGGAACACCGGGGAGCCGTTTTTT.

CDR3 bases: TGCGCCAGCAGCCCAATTCGGGCGGGGGCCTACAATGAGCAGTTCTTC. Protein: CASSPIRAGAYNEQFF. The chain recombines TRBV4-3 with TRBJ2-1; 7 bases agree with TRBD2. CDR1 and CDR2 from the germline V gene are LGHNA and YSLEER. V lost 4 bases to trimming and J lost 2 bases; unmatched junction nucleotides: 8. The CDR3 is 16 residues long.

The table lists this clonotype with many counts. The V and J genes are TRBV6-5 and TRBJ2-4; 8 bases fit TRBD2. CDR3 length: 15 residues. Germline loops: CDR1 MNHEY, CDR2 SVGAGI. V lost 0 bases to trimming and J lost 12 bases; unmatched junction nucleotides: 10. CDR3 in DNA: TGTGCCAGCAGTTACTCGAAGGCGGGGGGCATGGATCAGTACTTC. This gives the protein CASSYSKAGGMDQYF.

This clonotype was detected ten times or more. The CDR3 is CSARDATGFNGYTF. CDR3 nucleotide sequence: TGCAGTGCTAGAGACGCCACAGGGTTCAATGGCTACACCTTC. The chain couples TRBV20-1 to TRBJ1-2; D possibly corresponds to TRBD1 (6 bases). The germline V gene encodes CDR1 DFQATT and CDR2 SNEGSKA (reference sequence). Trimming pared 0 bases from V and 6 bases from J, leaving 14 bases between. The CDR3 sequence is 14 residues long.

This clonotype was observed many times. This chain uses TRBV4-1 with TRBJ2-7, with D perhaps matching TRBD1 (6 bases). CDR3 length: 13 residues. Trimming took off 4 bases at V and 3 bases at J, with 10 bases between the two ends. Germline V CDR1 and CDR2: MGHRA, YSYEKL. CDR3 DNA: TGCGCCAGCAGCCCTCTGACAGGCTACGAGCAGTACTTC. Amino acids: CASSPLTGYEQYF.

This clonotype was recorded at least ten times. This chain connects TRBV9 to TRBJ2-7; 7 nucleotides match TRBD1. Germline values: CDR1 SGDLS, CDR2 YYNGEE. With 4 bases clipped from V and 3 bases from J, the junction kept 10 bases outside the gene matches. The CDR3 runs 15 residues. CDR3 DNA: TGTGCCAGCAGCCCCCGAGGACAGGCTTTCTACGAGCAGTACTTC. Encoded protein: CASSPRGQAFYEQYF.

Concerning this clonotype: Since a much larger clone is just one base distant, this may be a read error. Here the CDR3 omits its conserved ending phenylalanine or tryptophan, so a read error is the likely source. The DNA is omitted, as the CDR3 cannot be located on it reliably, and the CDR3 follows TCRdb's listing. The V and J genes are TRBV21-1 and TRBJ2-5; the table assigns TRBD2, which was not confirmed against the DNA. TRBV21-1 is listed as a pseudogene. Both ends counted, the CDR3 spans 15 residues. The CDR3 loop reads CASRKSAGRFGTQYL.

The gene calls are TRBV9 and TRBJ2-1; a possible D gene is TRBD1 (6 bases). V gave up 0 bases and J gave up 6 bases, with 16 bases separating them. From germline, CDR1 is SGDLS and CDR2 YYNGEE. This CDR3 has 16 amino acids. The CDR3 region is CASSVGSGAVGNEQFF. The DNA for the CDR3 is TGTGCCAGCAGCGTAGGATCAGGGGCGGTGGGCAATGAGCAGTTCTTC.

This clonotype was seen ten or more times. The gene calls are TRBV4-1 and TRBJ2-7, with D unresolved. Trimming cost V 0 bases and J 1 base, with 7 bases left between them. This CDR3 contains 14 residues. Germline CDR1 MGHRA, CDR2 YSYEKL. CDR3 sequence reads: CASSQEDSSYEQYF. The CDR3 region has the DNA TGCGCCAGCAGCCAAGAAGATTCGTCCTACGAGCAGTACTTC.

This clonotype was observed many times. The chain couples TRBV4-3 to TRBJ2-7, with D tentatively TRBD2 (5 bases). The CDR3 runs to 13 residues. V lost 6 bases, J lost 4 bases, and 13 bases lay in between. Germline lookup yields CDR1 LGHNA and CDR2 YSLEER. The DNA of the CDR3 is TGCGCCAGCAGTCTCCGATCGGGGTACGAGCAGTACTTC. Amino acid sequence: CASSLRSGYEQYF.

This clonotype has only a few counts. The rearrangement uses TRBV27 and TRBJ1-6, with no clear D. V was pared by 6 bases and J by 0 bases, with 9 bases between. Germline CDR1 MNHEY, CDR2 SMNVEV (reference sequence). The CDR3 has 15 amino acids. This chain's CDR3 is CASRAISSYNSPLHF. The CDR3 coding sequence is TGTGCCAGCAGGGCTATTAGCTCCTATAATTCACCCCTCCACTTT.

This chain connects TRBV10-3 to TRBJ1-1, with 9 bases that match TRBD1. Per germline, CDR1 ENHRY and CDR2 SYGVKD. This CDR3 has 14 residues. V lost 6 bases, J lost 6 bases, and 8 bases stayed unmatched. CDR3 residues: CAISLGQGVSEAFF. DNA of the CDR3: TGTGCCATCAGCTTGGGACAGGGCGTTTCTGAAGCTTTCTTT.

There are many counts of this clonotype. The gene calls are TRBV29-1 and TRBJ2-1; tentative D call: TRBD2 (5 bases). Trimming stripped 3 bases from V and 7 bases from J, with 7 bases between. The CDR3 loop spans 11 amino acids. Germline assignment: CDR1 SQVTM and CDR2 ANQGSEA. The DNA of the CDR3 is TGCAGCGTTGATGAGGGAAATGAGCAGTTCTTC. It translates to CSVDEGNEQFF.